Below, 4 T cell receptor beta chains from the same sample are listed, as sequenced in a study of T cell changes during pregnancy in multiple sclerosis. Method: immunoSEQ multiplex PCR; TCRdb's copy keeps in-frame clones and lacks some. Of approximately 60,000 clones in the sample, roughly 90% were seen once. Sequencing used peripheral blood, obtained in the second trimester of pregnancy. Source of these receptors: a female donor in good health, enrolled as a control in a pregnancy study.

The CDR3 region is CASSFKAGPLNNEQFF. CDR3 bases: TGTGCCAGCAGTTTCAAAGCGGGTCCTTTAAACAATGAGCAGTTCTTC. The chain uses TRBV6-5 and TRBJ2-1, with D possibly being TRBD2 (6 bases). V was cut by 4 bases and J by 5 bases, with 18 bases left in between. Germline V gene lookup returns CDR1 MNHEY and CDR2 SVGAGI. The CDR3 has 16 amino acids.

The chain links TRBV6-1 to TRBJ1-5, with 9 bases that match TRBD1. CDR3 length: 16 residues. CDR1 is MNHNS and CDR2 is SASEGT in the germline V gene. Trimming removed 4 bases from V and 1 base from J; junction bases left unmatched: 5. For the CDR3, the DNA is TGTGCCAGCAGTGCCCAAGACAGGGGGAGCAATCAGCCCCAGCATTTT. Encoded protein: CASSAQDRGSNQPQHF.

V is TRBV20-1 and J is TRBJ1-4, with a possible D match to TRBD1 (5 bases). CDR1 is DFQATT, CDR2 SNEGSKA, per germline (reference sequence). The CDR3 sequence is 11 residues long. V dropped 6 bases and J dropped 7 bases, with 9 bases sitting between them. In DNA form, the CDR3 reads TGCAGTGCGATCAGGGTTGAAAAACTGTTTTTT. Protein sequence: CSAIRVEKLFF.

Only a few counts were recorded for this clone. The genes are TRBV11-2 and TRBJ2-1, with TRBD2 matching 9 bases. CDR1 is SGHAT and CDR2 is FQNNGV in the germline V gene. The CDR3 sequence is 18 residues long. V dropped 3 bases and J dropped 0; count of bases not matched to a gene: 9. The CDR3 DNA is TGTGCCAGCAGCTTTCCGGCGGGACTAGCCCCCTCCTACAATGAGCAGTTCTTC. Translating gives CASSFPAGLAPSYNEQFF.